These 23 T cell receptor beta chains originate from one sample sequenced in a study of vaccination and CD4 T cells after COVID-19. Stated treatment: approximately 11-day PBMC culture with coronavirus spike peptide pools or control peptides (ViraFEST assay). Sequenced with the Oncomine TCR Beta short-read assay was DNA taken from cultured CD4+ T cells. MiXCR, run by TCRdb on the PCR reads, gives a single entry per CDR3 protein. The repertoire holds 11,000 to 15,000 distinct CDR3 sequences, roughly 20% seen once, with 15% in the top ten. These receptors' antigens are unknown. The sample comprised cultured CD4+ T cells from blood. The receptor source for this set is a human donor with COVID-19.

The rearrangement joins TRBV12-3 or TRBV12-4 to TRBJ1-6, with D uncertain. Trimming removed 9 bases at V and 5 bases at J, with 14 bases between. The CDR3 has 14 amino acids. CDR3 bases: TGTGCCAGTACCACCGGGAGTCATAATTCACCCCTCCACTTT. It codes for CASTTGSHNSPLHF.

J is TRBJ2-3 and V is TRBV6-2 or TRBV6-3; D uncertain. CDR1 is MNHEY and CDR2 is SVGEGT in the germline V gene. V lost 7 bases and J 2 bases, leaving 10 bases between the germline ends. This CDR3 contains 13 residues. The DNA for the CDR3 is TGTGCCAGCACCCAGCCCCCCACAGATACGCAGTATTTT. Encoded protein: CASTQPPTDTQYF.

The rearrangement joins TRBV7-9 to TRBJ2-7; 9 nucleotides line up with TRBD1. The CDR3 consists of 14 residues. Germline V gives CDR1 SEHNR, CDR2 FQNEAQ (reference sequence). V lost 3 bases and J lost 2; bases outside the gene matches: 2. CDR3 amino acids: CASSFGTGTYEQYF. CDR3 bases: TGTGCCAGCAGCTTTGGGACAGGGACCTACGAGCAGTACTTC.

J is TRBJ1-1 and V is TRBV5-1; D is unresolved. Germline CDR1 SGHRS, CDR2 YFSETQ. The germline V and J ends were trimmed by 2 bases and 0 bases, with 8 bases remaining between them. The CDR3 length is 14 residues. Written as DNA, the CDR3 is TGCGCCAGCAGCTTCGGAGGGCTGAACACTGAAGCTTTCTTT. It specifies CASSFGGLNTEAFF.

The chain has TRBV5-6 and TRBJ1-1, with D unresolved. V was pared by 2 bases and J by 6 bases, with 11 bases between. Germline CDR1 SGHDT, CDR2 YYEEEE. The CDR3 has 13 residues. CDR3 in DNA: TGTGCCAGCAGCTTCGGTGCAGGCCCTGAAGCTTTCTTT. Amino acids: CASSFGAGPEAFF.

This clonotype came up a few times. CDR3 protein: CASTWTSAGNTIYF. The CDR3 DNA reads TGTGCCAGCACCTGGACAAGCGCTGGAAACACCATATATTTT. V and J are TRBV6-1 and TRBJ1-3; D might be TRBD1 (5 bases). V was pared by 7 bases and J by 2 bases, with 12 bases between. This CDR3 spans 14 amino acids. The germline V gene has CDR1 MNHNS and CDR2 SASEGT.

The chain combines TRBV6-1 with TRBJ1-2; no reliable D call. Per the germline V gene, CDR1 is MNHNS and CDR2 is SASEGT. Trimming shortened V by 5 bases and J by 1 base, and 17 bases separated the two germline ends. The CDR3 is 16 amino acids. CDR3 coding DNA: TGTGCCAGCAGTCCAAGACACATTGAGCGTAACTATGGCTACACCTTC. Translated, it gives CASSPRHIERNYGYTF.

This chain links TRBV5-1 with TRBJ2-4, with 13 bases fitting TRBD2. This CDR3 spans 18 amino acids. Germline V gene lookup returns CDR1 SGHRS and CDR2 YFSETQ. The ends lost 4 bases at V and 1 base at J; junction bases unmatched: 8. CDR3 in amino acids: CASSPRLAGGPAKNIQYF. DNA for the CDR3: TGCGCCAGCAGCCCGCGACTAGCGGGGGGCCCGGCCAAAAACATTCAGTACTTC.

This clonotype was counted only a few times. V gene TRBV28 combines with J gene TRBJ1-2; D call uncertain. CDR1 and CDR2 from the germline V gene are MDHEN and SYDVKM. This CDR3 region has 11 residues. Trimming stripped 5 bases from V and 8 bases from J, with 9 bases between. CDR3 nucleotide sequence: TGTGCCAGCAGTCCAGGTGGGGGCTACACCTTC. It codes for CASSPGGGYTF.

The rearrangement links TRBV28 to TRBJ2-2; the match to TRBD2 covers 15 bases. The CDR3 is 18 amino acids. CDR1 and CDR2 from the germline V gene are MDHEN and SYDVKM. The V and J ends lost 5 bases and 7 bases, in that order; junction bases with no gene match: 11. This CDR3 reads CASSDWGLAGGGDGELFF. The DNA for the CDR3 is TGTGCCAGCAGTGACTGGGGACTAGCGGGGGGCGGCGACGGGGAGCTGTTTTTT.

The gene calls are TRBV19 and TRBJ1-1; D is unresolved. The CDR3 runs 13 residues. The V gene's germline CDR1 is LNHDA and CDR2 SQIVND (reference sequence). The V and J ends lost 5 bases and 4 bases respectively, with 11 bases between them. The CDR3 loop is CASSPGPSTEAFF. CDR3 in DNA: TGTGCCAGTAGTCCCGGACCTTCCACTGAAGCTTTCTTT.

This clonotype was seen more than once but under ten times. The rearrangement uses TRBV7-2 and TRBJ1-3; TRBD1 aligns across 7 bases. This CDR3 has 15 residues. V shed 6 bases, J shed 5 bases, and the junction held 10 bases outside the gene matches. Germline values: CDR1 SGHTA, CDR2 FQGNSA. This CDR3 reads CASSISSQGRNTIYF. CDR3 DNA sequence: TGTGCCAGCAGTATATCTTCACAGGGGCGAAACACCATATATTTT.

V is TRBV12-3 or TRBV12-4 and J is TRBJ1-1; 8 nucleotides match TRBD1. The CDR3 covers 15 residues. The junction had 2 bases not matched to a gene; V was cut back by 1 base and J by 1 base. CDR3 in amino acids: CASSLGGQANTEAFF. Here the CDR3 DNA reads TGTGCCAGCAGTTTAGGGGGACAGGCGAACACTGAAGCTTTCTTT.

This clonotype is categorized as medium-sized. The gene calls are TRBV2 and TRBJ1-2, with D possibly being TRBD1 (5 bases). Germline CDR1 SNHLY, CDR2 FYNNEI. The V gene lost 9 bases and the J gene lost 3 bases, with 17 bases spanning the gap. The CDR3 extends over 14 amino acids. As DNA, the CDR3 is TGTGCCAGGACGAGGGACCGACAAGACTATGGCTACACCTTC. Protein sequence: CARTRDRQDYGYTF.

The chain carries TRBV12-3 or TRBV12-4 and TRBJ2-1; 10 bases agree with TRBD1. V gave up 6 bases and J gave up 7 bases; unmatched junction bases: 12. The CDR3 covers 16 residues. CDR3: CASRPAGTGVGNEQFF. The DNA for the CDR3 is TGTGCCAGCAGGCCGGCCGGGACAGGGGTAGGGAATGAGCAGTTCTTC.

By share, this clonotype ranks as medium-sized. The rearrangement joins TRBV7-9 to TRBJ1-2; 8 nucleotides align to TRBD1. Germline trimming cut 5 bases from V and 4 bases from J; bases unmatched to any gene: 9. The CDR3 is 15 residues long. Germline CDR1 is SEHNR and CDR2 is FQNEAQ (reference sequence). CDR3 in DNA: TGTGCCAGCAGCCCAAGGGGGACAGGAACCTATGGCTACACCTTC. It encodes CASSPRGTGTYGYTF.

The rearrangement uses TRBV4-2 and TRBJ1-3; D gene unclear. The length of the CDR3 is 14 residues. V dropped 4 bases and J dropped 8 bases, with 15 bases sitting between them. From germline, CDR1 is LGHNA and CDR2 YNFKEQ. The CDR3 protein is CASSPYPTEDTIYF. In nucleotides, the CDR3 is TGTGCCAGCAGCCCATATCCAACAGAAGACACCATATATTTT.

As concerns this clonotype: At one boundary the junction diverges from the germline segment, which might be a read error. The V and J genes are TRBV5-1 and TRBJ1-2, with 8 bases lining up with TRBD1. The V gene's germline CDR1 is SGHRS and CDR2 YFSETQ. This CDR3 has 12 residues. The CDR3 DNA reads TGCGCCAGCAGCCCAGACCGGGACAGGTCGAGCTTC. Translation: CASSPDRDRSSF.

This rearrangement joins TRBV19 to TRBJ2-4; the match to TRBD2 covers 7 bases. With 2 bases clipped from V and 10 bases from J, the junction kept 14 bases outside the gene matches. The CDR3 extends over 16 amino acids. CDR1 and CDR2 (germline): LNHDA, SQIVND (reference sequence). The CDR3 region is CASSIPFGGGRGIQYF. The CDR3 DNA sequence: TGTGCCAGTAGTATACCCTTCGGCGGGGGACGGGGGATTCAGTACTTC.

By sample fraction, this clonotype is medium-sized (0.01 to 0.1%). J is TRBJ1-3 and V is TRBV7-9, with D uncertain. Germline-derived CDR1 and CDR2 are SEHNR and FQNEAQ (reference sequence). V was clipped by 5 bases and J by 4 bases, with 9 bases between them. This CDR3 contains 13 residues. CDR3 residues: CASSPAVGNTIYF. In DNA, the CDR3 is TGTGCCAGCAGCCCGGCCGTGGGAAACACCATATATTTT.

This chain connects TRBV18 to TRBJ1-6, with a weak D call TRBD1 (5 bases). Trimming stripped 3 bases from V and 9 bases from J, with 15 bases between. Germline CDR1 is KGHSH and CDR2 is LQKENI. This CDR3 has 15 residues. The CDR3 DNA follows: TGTGCCAGCTCACCCCTGGGGGATTCCGGTTCACCCCTCCACTTT. Its translation: CASSPLGDSGSPLHF. Variable domain in full (rest from reference TRBV18 and TRBJ1-6): NAGVMQNPRHLVRRRGQEARLRCSPMKGHSHVYWYRQLPEEGLKFMVYLQKENIIDESGMPKERFSAEFPKEGPSILRIQQVVRGDSAAYFCASSPLGDSGSPLHFGNGTRLTVT.

This clonotype was seen only a few times. The chain is built from TRBV6-1 and TRBJ2-1; D assignment may be TRBD1 or TRBD2 (5 bases each). Deletions cut 6 bases from V and 0 bases from J, with 15 bases between. CDR1 MNHNS and CDR2 SASEGT come from the germline V gene. The CDR3 sequence is 16 residues long. The CDR3 is CASRHRDPSSYNEQFF. CDR3 nucleotide sequence: TGTGCCAGCAGACATCGGGACCCAAGCTCCTACAATGAGCAGTTCTTC.

V gene TRBV20-1 combines with J gene TRBJ1-5, with D perhaps matching TRBD1 (5 bases). The CDR3 loop spans 16 amino acids. Germline V gene lookup returns CDR1 DFQATT and CDR2 SNEGSKA (reference sequence). V lost 3 bases and J lost 9, with 24 bases in between. CDR3 DNA: TGCAGTGCTAGGGTTGACAGACAAAGCAATCAGGGGCCCCAGCATTTT. It encodes CSARVDRQSNQGPQHF.